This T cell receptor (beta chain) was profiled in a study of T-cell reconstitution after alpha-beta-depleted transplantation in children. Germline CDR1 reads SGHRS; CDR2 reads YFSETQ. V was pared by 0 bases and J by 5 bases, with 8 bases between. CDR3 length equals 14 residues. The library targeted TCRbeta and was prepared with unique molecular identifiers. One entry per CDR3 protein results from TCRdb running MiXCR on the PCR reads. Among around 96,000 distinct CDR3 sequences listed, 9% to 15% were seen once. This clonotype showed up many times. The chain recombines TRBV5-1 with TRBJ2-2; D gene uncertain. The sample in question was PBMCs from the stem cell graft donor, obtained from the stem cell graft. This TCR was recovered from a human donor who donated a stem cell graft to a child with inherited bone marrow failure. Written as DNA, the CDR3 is TGCGCCAGCAGCTTGGGGCCCTCGACCGGGGAGCTGTTTTTT. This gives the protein CASSLGPSTGELFF.